Listed below are T cell receptor beta chains from one sample, sequenced in a study of control samples from healthy donors and cancer patients. Libraries were prepared by immunoSEQ multiplex PCR; TCRdb keeps only in-frame clonotypes and omits some of them. The sample lists more than 75,000 clones, roughly 90% occurring once. The sample taken for sequencing was PBMCs. Receptors were obtained from a woman aged 55-69 years with head and neck cancer. Both conserved end residues are part of each CDR3. The order of the fields is V gene, clone size, J gene, D gene, CDR3 DNA, CDR3 protein. A D gene is named only where the DNA matches it firmly. The size entry is marked missing in some rows and otherwise reads once, few, many or a size class.

V: TRBV7-8; size: NA; J: TRBJ2-7; D: TRBD2; DNA: TGTGCCAGCAGCCGAGGAGTAGCGGGAGTCGACGAGCAGTACTTC; CDR3: CASSRGVAGVDEQYF
V: TRBV28; size: NA; J: TRBJ2-3; D: TRBD2; DNA: TGTGCCAGCAGTAAACCCGGGACTAGAGGCACAGATACGCAGTATTTT; CDR3: CASSKPGTRGTDTQYF
V: TRBV7-8; size: NA; J: TRBJ2-2; D: TRBD2; DNA: TGTGCCAGCAGGACCGGGGGTTGGCGGGAGGCCAACGGGGAGCTGTTTTTT; CDR3: CASRTGGWREANGELFF
V: TRBV18; size: NA; J: TRBJ2-7; D: TRBD1; DNA: TGTGCCAGCTCACCTTCTACCCCCGGGACAGGGGGTCACGAGCAGTACTTC; CDR3: CASSPSTPGTGGHEQYF
V: TRBV5-1; size: NA; J: TRBJ1-1; D: NA; DNA: TGCGCCAGCAGCTATCACACAGAGAACACTGAAGCTTTCTTT; CDR3: CASSYHTENTEAFF
V: TRBV5-4; size: NA; J: TRBJ2-4; D: NA; DNA: TGTGCCAGCAGCTCGAGGGCCAGGGACAAAAACATTCAGTACTTC; CDR3: CASSSRARDKNIQYF
V: TRBV7-2; size: once; J: TRBJ2-3; D: TRBD2; DNA: TGTGCCAGCAGCTTAGGGTGGTTAGCGGGAGTTTTAACAGATACGCAGTATTTT; CDR3: CASSLGWLAGVLTDTQYF
V: TRBV28; size: NA; J: TRBJ2-1; D: TRBD2; DNA: TGTGCCAGCAGCTTCTCTGGACAGGGAACATTGTGGGGACTAGCGGGAGCGGGTGAGCAGTTCTTC; CDR3: CASSFSGQGTLWGLAGAGEQFF
V: TRBV4-1; size: NA; J: TRBJ2-7; D: TRBD2; DNA: TGCGCCAGCAGCTATAGCGGGAGGGCCCCCTACGAGCAGTACTTC; CDR3: CASSYSGRAPYEQYF
V: TRBV7-7; size: NA; J: TRBJ1-4; D: TRBD1; DNA: TGTGCTAGCAGCCCAGGAGGGGGCACTAATGAAAAACTGTTTTTT; CDR3: CASSPGGGTNEKLFF
V: TRBV30; size: NA; J: TRBJ2-5; D: TRBD2; DNA: TGTGCCTGGAGTGGGGGGGGAGAGACCCAGTACTTC; CDR3: CAWSGGGETQYF
V: TRBV3-1/TRBV3-2; size: NA; J: TRBJ2-1; D: NA; DNA: TGTGCCAGCAGCCCCAAGGGGTACAATGAGCAGTTCTTC; CDR3: CASSPKGYNEQFF
V: TRBV19; size: NA; J: TRBJ2-3; D: TRBD2; DNA: TGTGCCAGCTACGTAGCGGGAGGGCCTCGAGATACGCAGTATTTT; CDR3: CASYVAGGPRDTQYF
V: TRBV6-5; size: NA; J: TRBJ2-7; D: NA; DNA: TGTGCCAGCAGTTACTCACGGGGAAACTACGAGCAGTACTTC; CDR3: CASSYSRGNYEQYF
V: TRBV5-1; size: NA; J: TRBJ2-5; D: TRBD1; DNA: TGCGCCAGCAGCCCCCAGACAGGGGTGGGAGAGACCCAGTACTTC; CDR3: CASSPQTGVGETQYF
V: TRBV29-1; size: NA; J: TRBJ2-3; D: NA; DNA: TGCAGCGTTGTTGGTCTGGTCGGTGATACGCAGTATTTT; CDR3: CSVVGLVGDTQYF
V: TRBV5-6; size: NA; J: TRBJ1-6; D: NA; DNA: TGTGCCAGCAGCTTGATGCGGTTCTCCTATAATTCACCCCTCCACTTT; CDR3: CASSLMRFSYNSPLHF
V: TRBV6-2/TRBV6-3; size: NA; J: TRBJ1-4; D: NA; DNA: TGTGCCAGCAGTCCGCGGTTCAATGAAAAACTGTTTTTT; CDR3: CASSPRFNEKLFF
V: TRBV5-1; size: NA; J: TRBJ2-1; D: NA; DNA: TGCGCCAGCACGACAGTTTCCAATGAGCAGTTCTTC; CDR3: CASTTVSNEQFF
V: TRBV18; size: NA; J: TRBJ2-3; D: NA; DNA: TGTGCCAGCTCGACCACAGATACGCAGTATTTT; CDR3: CASSTTDTQYF
V: TRBV3-1/TRBV3-2; size: NA; J: TRBJ1-1; D: TRBD1; DNA: TGTGCCAGCAGCCAAGGAGGGACAGGGGCGGAAGCTTTCTTT; CDR3: CASSQGGTGAEAFF
V: TRBV2; size: NA; J: TRBJ2-2; D: NA; DNA: TGTGCCAGCAGTGAAGCGCGCGGGGCCCGGGAGCTGTTTTTT; CDR3: CASSEARGARELFF
V: TRBV7-2; size: NA; J: TRBJ1-5; D: NA; DNA: TGTGCCAGCAGCTCAGGCAGCAATCAGCCCCAGCATTTT; CDR3: CASSSGSNQPQHF
V: TRBV19; size: once; J: TRBJ2-2; D: TRBD1; DNA: TGTGCCAGTAGTATGAGACAGGGAAAGTCGCGAGGCACCGGGGAGCTGTTTTTT; CDR3: CASSMRQGKSRGTGELFF
V: TRBV9; size: NA; J: TRBJ2-5; D: NA; DNA: TGTGCCAGCAGCGTAGATGCGGGGATACAAGAGACCCAGTACTTC; CDR3: CASSVDAGIQETQYF
V: TRBV7-2; size: NA; J: TRBJ2-3; D: NA; DNA: TGTGCCAGCAGCTTCGCAGCCCGGGATACGCAGTATTTT; CDR3: CASSFAARDTQYF
V: TRBV19; size: NA; J: TRBJ2-5; D: NA; DNA: TGTGCCAGTAGTCTCAGCCAGGGAGGTCAAGAGACCCAGTACTTC; CDR3: CASSLSQGGQETQYF
V: TRBV27; size: NA; J: TRBJ2-7; D: NA; DNA: TGTGCCAGCGCTTCTCAGGGGTTCGGGTACGAGCAGTACTTC; CDR3: CASASQGFGYEQYF
V: TRBV27; size: NA; J: TRBJ2-7; D: TRBD2; DNA: TGTGCCAGCAGTTTGGGGAGATTGGGGGGGTCAAACGAGCAGTACTTC; CDR3: CASSLGRLGGSNEQYF
V: TRBV19; size: once; J: TRBJ2-5; D: NA; DNA: TGTGCCAGTACCCCGGGCACACTGATGGGGGGCAAGGAGACCCAGTACTTC; CDR3: CASTPGTLMGGKETQYF
V: TRBV7-2; size: NA; J: TRBJ1-3; D: NA; DNA: TGTGCCAGCAGCTTAGATGGAGGGAGAAACACCATATATTTT; CDR3: CASSLDGGRNTIYF
V: TRBV7-9; size: NA; J: TRBJ2-7; D: NA; DNA: TGTGCCAGCAGACGAGCGGCTTCCTACGAGCAGTACTTC; CDR3: CASRRAASYEQYF
V: TRBV7-8; size: NA; J: TRBJ2-3; D: NA; DNA: TGTGCCAGCAGCTTAGCGGGGGGTGAGGGACGCACAGATACGCAGTATTTT; CDR3: CASSLAGGEGRTDTQYF
V: TRBV29-1; size: NA; J: TRBJ2-1; D: TRBD2; DNA: TGCAGCGTTGAATTAGCGGGATATGACAATGAGCAGTTCTTC; CDR3: CSVELAGYDNEQFF
V: TRBV6-5; size: NA; J: TRBJ2-7; D: NA; DNA: TGTGCCAGCAGTCCCTCTGTGACTAGGTACGAGCAGTACTTC; CDR3: CASSPSVTRYEQYF
V: TRBV7-2; size: NA; J: TRBJ2-4; D: TRBD2; DNA: TGTGCCAGCAGCTTAGGCGGGACTAGCCGCATTCAGTACTTC; CDR3: CASSLGGTSRIQYF
V: TRBV30; size: NA; J: TRBJ2-2; D: NA; DNA: TGTGCCTGGAGTGTTGGACTGGGCGGGGAGCTGTTTTTT; CDR3: CAWSVGLGGELFF
V: TRBV5-1; size: few; J: TRBJ1-6; D: NA; DNA: TGCGCCAGCAGCTTGTCACAGGGCGGTCGGAATTCACCCCTCCACTTT; CDR3: CASSLSQGGRNSPLHF
V: TRBV28; size: NA; J: TRBJ1-3; D: TRBD1; DNA: TGTGCCAGCAGTCCTCCGGGACAGAGCTCTGGAAACACCATATATTTT; CDR3: CASSPPGQSSGNTIYF
V: TRBV30; size: NA; J: TRBJ2-1; D: NA; DNA: TGTGCCTGGAGTTCGACACAAAAGGGAGGTGAGCAGTTCTTC; CDR3: CAWSSTQKGGEQFF
V: TRBV27; size: NA; J: TRBJ1-2; D: NA; DNA: TGTGCCAGCAGCTATCGGGGGACTAACTATGGCTACACCTTC; CDR3: CASSYRGTNYGYTF
V: TRBV11-2; size: NA; J: TRBJ2-7; D: NA; DNA: TGTGCCAGCAGCTTAGCGGGGTCTATCTACGAGCAGTACTTC; CDR3: CASSLAGSIYEQYF
V: TRBV30; size: NA; J: TRBJ2-5; D: TRBD1; DNA: TGTGCCTGGGGACAGGGGCCTCGGGCCCAAGAGACCCAGTACTTC; CDR3: CAWGQGPRAQETQYF
V: TRBV19; size: NA; J: TRBJ2-7; D: TRBD1; DNA: TGTGCCAGTGGAAAGGACAGGGGGGACCCCTACGAGCAGTACTTC; CDR3: CASGKDRGDPYEQYF
V: TRBV2; size: few; J: TRBJ2-7; D: NA; DNA: TGTGCCACCAATCGAGCATTTATCTACGAGCAGTACTTC; CDR3: CATNRAFIYEQYF
V: TRBV19; size: NA; J: TRBJ2-1; D: TRBD1; DNA: TGTGCCAGTAGGACGGACAGGGGTTCCTACAATGAGCAGTTCTTC; CDR3: CASRTDRGSYNEQFF
V: TRBV21-1; size: NA; J: TRBJ2-3; D: NA; DNA: TGTGCCAGCAGCAAACGGGGCACGCGCGGCACAGATACGCAGTATTTT; CDR3: CASSKRGTRGTDTQYF
V: TRBV2; size: once; J: TRBJ2-1; D: NA; DNA: TGTGCCAGCAGTCTGAGTTTTCTGGACAGCTCCTACAATGAGCAGTTCTTC; CDR3: CASSLSFLDSSYNEQFF
V: TRBV7-6; size: once; J: TRBJ1-1; D: NA; DNA: TGTGCCAGCAGCTCACCGACAGGTCTTTCCACTGAAGCTTTCTTT; CDR3: CASSSPTGLSTEAFF
V: TRBV28; size: once; J: TRBJ1-2; D: TRBD1; DNA: TGTGCCAGCAGTTTATATGACAGGGATGACTATGGCTACACCTTC; CDR3: CASSLYDRDDYGYTF
V: TRBV4-1; size: few; J: TRBJ2-7; D: NA; DNA: TGCGCCAGCAGCCTATGGGGAGGACTTGGTCGCGAGCAGTACTTC; CDR3: CASSLWGGLGREQYF
V: TRBV19; size: NA; J: TRBJ2-2; D: NA; DNA: TGTGCCAGTAGTATGAGCAGGGGCACCGGGGAGCTGTTTTTT; CDR3: CASSMSRGTGELFF
V: TRBV25-1; size: NA; J: TRBJ2-2; D: NA; DNA: TGTGCCAGCAGTGAATATATCTCCCGGAACACCGGGGAGCTGTTTTTT; CDR3: CASSEYISRNTGELFF
V: TRBV5-4; size: NA; J: TRBJ2-5; D: NA; DNA: TGTGCCAGCAGCTTGGGGCAGCAAGAGACCCAGTACTTC; CDR3: CASSLGQQETQYF
V: TRBV30; size: NA; J: TRBJ2-7; D: TRBD1; DNA: TGTGCCTGGGGACAGGACACGGGGGAGCAGTACTTC; CDR3: CAWGQDTGEQYF
V: TRBV21-1; size: once; J: TRBJ2-6; D: NA; DNA: TGTGCCAGCACCACCCAGAGGACTGGGGCCAACGTCCTGACTTTC; CDR3: CASTTQRTGANVLTF
V: TRBV2; size: NA; J: TRBJ2-2; D: TRBD2; DNA: TGTGCCAGCAGTGATCTGACTAGCGGGAGTGGGGAGCTGTTTTTT; CDR3: CASSDLTSGSGELFF
V: TRBV30; size: few; J: TRBJ2-2; D: NA; DNA: TGTGCCTGGAGTGTAGAAAGAGTAGCGAGCGGGGAGCTGTTTTTT; CDR3: CAWSVERVASGELFF
V: TRBV30; size: NA; J: TRBJ2-7; D: NA; DNA: TGTGCCTGGGCCGGAAACTACGAGCAGTACTTC; CDR3: CAWAGNYEQYF
V: TRBV5-1; size: NA; J: TRBJ2-7; D: NA; DNA: TGCGCCAGCAGCTTGGGCTCAGACTTAACCTACGAGCAGTACTTC; CDR3: CASSLGSDLTYEQYF